This record concerns one T cell receptor beta chain sequence. Its specificity is not known. Both 60 Vbeta primers and 13 Jbeta primers went into the PCR. As originally analysed: Later, some 79 million unique TCR beta chains were counted in an analysis, and some 10 million of them were shared. Profiled with immunoSEQ multiplex PCR; TCRdb holds only in-frame clones, not every one. V, J and clone size are taken as reported in that table, and D and trimming were inferred from the DNA itself. The data contain over 90,000 clones, approximately 66% of them singletons. This sample was taken from a study of cytomegalovirus exposure and HLA in healthy donors. Overall study context: An earlier analysis identified approximately 110 million unique TCR beta sequences in some 170 million T cells.

Per the germline V gene, CDR1 is KGHSH and CDR2 is LQKENI. Trimming took off 0 bases at V and 8 bases at J, with 13 bases between the two ends. The CDR3 totals 14 residues. Points from the study as a whole: A later analysis reportedly found that, within productive TCRs, an Asian-associated ancestry cluster had fewer N-insertions than the mean observed across the approximately 700 donors.

Sequenced sample: PBMCs. V usage is TRBV18 and J usage is TRBJ1-2; D uncertain. The TCR comes from a woman in her fifties or sixties in good health and CMV-seronegative. As DNA, the CDR3 is TGTGCCAGCTCACCACCGAGAGGGTTTGGAGGCTACACCTTC. Protein: CASSPPRGFGGYTF.